The 19 T cell receptor beta chains in this list originate from one sample, sequenced in a study of cytomegalovirus exposure and HLA in healthy donors. The repertoire was sequenced with immunoSEQ multiplex PCR; TCRdb's copy has only in-frame clones and lacks some. Here the sample spans more than 300,000 clones, 75% to 90% being singletons. The material sequenced was PBMCs. These receptors were obtained from a young woman in good health and CMV-seronegative.

This clone was picked up a small number of times. J is TRBJ1-2 and V is TRBV2; no clear D gene. Germline CDR1 reads SNHLY; CDR2 reads FYNNEI. The V gene lost 2 bases and the J gene lost 8 bases, with 6 bases spanning the gap. The CDR3 covers 11 residues. CDR3: CASSETEGYTF. CDR3 coding DNA: TGTGCCAGCAGTGAAACTGAAGGCTACACCTTC.

The chain uses TRBV6-4 and TRBJ1-5; D uncertain. V was cut by 2 bases and J by 3 bases, with 17 bases left in between. The CDR3 loop spans 17 amino acids. Germline V lookup: CDR1 MRHNA, CDR2 SNTAGT. CDR3 in amino acids: CASSDTGKVAFNQPQHF. The CDR3 DNA follows: TGTGCCAGCAGTGACACCGGAAAGGTAGCATTCAATCAGCCCCAGCATTTT.

The chain uses TRBV5-1 and TRBJ2-7; D not certain. Germline values: CDR1 SGHRS, CDR2 YFSETQ. Deletions cut 3 bases from V and 0 bases from J, with 4 bases between. This CDR3 has 12 amino acids. The chain's CDR3 is CASSYGSYEQYF. The DNA for the CDR3 is TGCGCCAGCAGCTACGGCTCCTACGAGCAGTACTTC.

This clone was seen only once. The chain recombines TRBV5-1 with TRBJ2-1, with 12 bases matching TRBD2. The V segment lost 4 bases and the J segment 8 bases; nucleotides outside the gene matches: 10. The CDR3 totals 16 residues. Germline CDR1 SGHRS, CDR2 YFSETQ. The CDR3 here is CASSVRLAGDGYEQFF. CDR3 in DNA: TGCGCCAGCAGCGTCCGACTAGCGGGAGATGGGTATGAGCAGTTCTTC.

The chain employs TRBV19 and TRBJ2-7; tentative D call: TRBD1 (7 bases). Germline V gene data show CDR1 as LNHDA and CDR2 as SQIVND (reference sequence). Trimming shortened V by 3 bases and J by 5 bases, and 17 bases separated the two germline ends. The CDR3 sequence is 15 residues long. CDR3 loop: CASSMWRGRSDEQYF. The DNA of the CDR3 is TGTGCCAGTAGTATGTGGAGGGGGCGCAGCGACGAGCAGTACTTC.

The chain has TRBV7-2 and TRBJ2-6, with TRBD2 identical over 15 bases. This CDR3 is built from 19 residues. CDR1 and CDR2 from the germline V gene are SGHTA and FQGNSA. Trimming at V came to 3 bases and at J to 0 bases, leaving 3 bases not matched to a gene. The CDR3 DNA follows: TGTGCCAGCAGCTTGGGACTAGCGGGAGGCTCCTCTGGGGCCAACGTCCTGACTTTC. Protein: CASSLGLAGGSSGANVLTF.

The chain links TRBV6-1 to TRBJ2-1; D is possibly TRBD2 (5 bases). The CDR3 has 16 residues. Germline CDR1 is MNHNS and CDR2 is SASEGT. Trimming removed 4 bases from V and 0 bases from J, with 13 bases in between. CDR3 DNA sequence: TGTGCCAGCAGTGGTCGACTAACCCGCTCCTACAATGAGCAGTTCTTC. Protein: CASSGRLTRSYNEQFF.

This chain connects TRBV5-1 to TRBJ1-2; D may be TRBD1 (5 bases). The length of the CDR3 is 16 residues. V was cut by 1 base and J by 6 bases, with 19 bases left in between. Germline CDR1 is SGHRS and CDR2 is YFSETQ. This chain's CDR3 is CASSLIPGVREDGYTF. CDR3 DNA: TGCGCCAGCAGCTTGATTCCGGGGGTTCGTGAGGATGGCTACACCTTC.

V and J are TRBV4-1 and TRBJ2-3; 7 bases line up with TRBD1. The CDR3 loop spans 15 amino acids. Per germline, CDR1 MGHRA and CDR2 YSYEKL. V was pared by 1 base and J by 5 bases, with 6 bases of the junction left unmatched. CDR3 region: CASSQADRARDTQYF. Here the CDR3 DNA reads TGCGCCAGCAGCCAAGCTGACAGGGCTCGAGATACGCAGTATTTT.

The chain has TRBV4-1 and TRBJ2-7; a possible D gene is TRBD1 (5 bases). Deletions cut 1 base from V and 2 bases from J, with 12 bases between. The CDR3 covers 15 residues. Germline CDR1 reads MGHRA; CDR2 reads YSYEKL. Here the CDR3 reads CASSQVETATYEQYF. DNA of the CDR3: TGCGCCAGCAGCCAAGTTGAGACAGCCACCTACGAGCAGTACTTC.

The chain carries TRBV19 and TRBJ2-5; 8 bases line up with TRBD2. Losses at the gene ends were 6 bases for V and 5 bases for J; bases not matched to a gene: 11. The germline CDR1 and CDR2 sequences are LNHDA and SQIVND (reference sequence). The CDR3 contains 15 residues. CDR3 region: CASRPEGLVAETQYF. CDR3 bases: TGTGCCAGTAGACCGGAGGGACTAGTGGCCGAGACCCAGTACTTC.

Only one count was recorded for this clone. The chain employs TRBV4-1 and TRBJ2-1, with 9 positions matching TRBD2. The CDR3 length is 16 residues. CDR1 and CDR2 from the germline V gene are MGHRA and YSYEKL. V lost 4 bases, J lost 6 bases, and 10 bases stayed unmatched. The chain's CDR3 is CASSPGLASRFNEQFF. The CDR3 bases are TGCGCCAGCAGCCCCGGACTAGCGAGTAGGTTCAATGAGCAGTTCTTC.

The chain has TRBV7-6 and TRBJ1-5; maybe TRBD1 (5 bases). The V gene lost 5 bases and the J gene lost 7 bases, with 12 bases spanning the gap. The CDR3 sequence is 13 residues long. Germline values: CDR1 SGHVS, CDR2 FNYEAQ. As DNA, the CDR3 is TGTGCCAGCAGCATGGGACTCGGGCAGCCCCAGCATTTT. It codes for CASSMGLGQPQHF.

This clone appeared once. The V call is TRBV6-1, the J call TRBJ2-5; TRBD2 might be the D (6 bases). The CDR3 is 16 amino acids. Germline V CDR1 and CDR2: MNHNS, SASEGT. V was cut by 3 bases and J by 4 bases, with 18 bases left in between. CDR3 bases: TGTGCCAGCAGTGAGGGGGTGGGGACTGGGAGAGAGACCCAGTACTTC. The encoded protein is CASSEGVGTGRETQYF.

This chain links TRBV27 with TRBJ2-7, with 7 positions matching TRBD2. The germline V gene has CDR1 MNHEY and CDR2 SMNVEV (reference sequence). V was pared by 0 bases and J by 3 bases, with 8 bases of the junction left unmatched. The CDR3 is 16 amino acids. The CDR3 loop is CASSLSVQGGFYEQYF. DNA for the CDR3: TGTGCCAGCAGTTTATCGGTCCAGGGAGGGTTCTACGAGCAGTACTTC.

This rearrangement joins TRBV5-1 to TRBJ2-5; TRBD1 agrees at 10 bases. Trimming removed 1 base from V and 5 bases from J; junction bases left unmatched: 11. This CDR3 comprises 17 residues. CDR1 is SGHRS and CDR2 is YFSETQ in the germline V gene. CDR3 in DNA: TGCGCCAGCAGCTTGAGGGCGACAGGGGGCCTGCGGGAGACCCAGTACTTC. Amino acids: CASSLRATGGLRETQYF.

The V call is TRBV9, the J call TRBJ1-1; 7 nucleotides agree with TRBD1. This CDR3 contains 15 residues. The germline CDR1 and CDR2 sequences are SGDLS and YYNGEE. With 3 bases clipped from V and 7 bases from J, the junction kept 12 bases outside the gene matches. CDR3 bases: TGTGCCAGCAGCGGATCGACAGGGAGCGTCAATGAAGCTTTCTTT. Translation: CASSGSTGSVNEAFF.

The rearrangement joins TRBV29-1 to TRBJ1-2; TRBD1 might be the D (5 bases). Germline V gene data show CDR1 as SQVTM and CDR2 as ANQGSEA. Trimming pared 4 bases from V and 7 bases from J, leaving 16 bases between. The CDR3 is 13 amino acids. The CDR3, as DNA: TGCAGCGTTGTTGCGGCCACCCAGGGTGGCTACACCTTC. Encoded protein: CSVVAATQGGYTF.

Only one count was recorded for this clone. The chain employs TRBV5-8 and TRBJ2-3, with 8 nucleotides matching TRBD1. This CDR3 contains 16 residues. V lost 5 bases to trimming and J lost 4 bases; unmatched junction nucleotides: 12. Germline CDR1 and CDR2: SGHTS and YDEGEE. CDR3 in DNA: TGTGCCAGCAGTAAGGACAGGGAGAAGTTCGCAGATACGCAGTATTTT. Protein: CASSKDREKFADTQYF.